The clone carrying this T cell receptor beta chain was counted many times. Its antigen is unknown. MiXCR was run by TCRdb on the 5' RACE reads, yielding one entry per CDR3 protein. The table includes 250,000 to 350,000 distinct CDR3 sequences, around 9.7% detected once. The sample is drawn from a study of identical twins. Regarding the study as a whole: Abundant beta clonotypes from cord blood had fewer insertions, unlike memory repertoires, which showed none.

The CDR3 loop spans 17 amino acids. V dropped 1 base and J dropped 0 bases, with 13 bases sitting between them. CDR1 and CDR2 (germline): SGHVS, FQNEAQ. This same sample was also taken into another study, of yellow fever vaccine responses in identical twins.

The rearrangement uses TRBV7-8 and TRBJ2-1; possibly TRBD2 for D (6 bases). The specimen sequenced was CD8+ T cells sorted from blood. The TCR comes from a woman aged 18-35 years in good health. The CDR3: CASSLVRDLSSYNEQFF. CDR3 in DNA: TGTGCCAGCAGCTTAGTTAGGGACTTAAGCTCCTACAATGAGCAGTTCTTC.